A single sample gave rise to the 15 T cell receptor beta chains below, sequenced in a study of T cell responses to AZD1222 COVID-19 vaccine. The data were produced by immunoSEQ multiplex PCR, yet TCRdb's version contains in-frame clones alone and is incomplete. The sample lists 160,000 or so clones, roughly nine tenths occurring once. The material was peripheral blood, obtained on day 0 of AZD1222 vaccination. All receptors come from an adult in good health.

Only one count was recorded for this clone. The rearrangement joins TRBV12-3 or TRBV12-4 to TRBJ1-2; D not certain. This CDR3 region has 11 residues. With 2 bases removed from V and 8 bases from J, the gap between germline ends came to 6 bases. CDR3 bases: TGTGCCAGCAGTTTAAGGCAAGGCTACACCTTC. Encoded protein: CASSLRQGYTF.

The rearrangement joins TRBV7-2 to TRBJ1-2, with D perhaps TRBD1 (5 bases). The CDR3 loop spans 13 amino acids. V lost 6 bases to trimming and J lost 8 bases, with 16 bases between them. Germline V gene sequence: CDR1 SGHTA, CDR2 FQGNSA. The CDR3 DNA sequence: TGTGCCAGCAGTAACTCCTCAGGGTCCGGCTACACCTTC. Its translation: CASSNSSGSGYTF. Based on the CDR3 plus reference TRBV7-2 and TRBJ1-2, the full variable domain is GAGVSQSPSNKVTEKGKDVELRCDPISGHTALYWYRQSLGQGLEFLIYFQGNSAPDKSGLPSDRFSAERTGGSVSTLTIQRTQQEDSAVYLCASSNSSGSGYTFGSGTRLTVV.

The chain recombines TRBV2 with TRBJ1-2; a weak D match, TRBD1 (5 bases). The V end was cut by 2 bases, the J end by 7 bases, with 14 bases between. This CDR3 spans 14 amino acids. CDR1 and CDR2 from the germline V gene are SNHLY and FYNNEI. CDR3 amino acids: CASSEILSGFGYTF. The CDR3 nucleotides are TGTGCCAGCAGTGAAATCTTGTCAGGGTTTGGCTACACCTTC.

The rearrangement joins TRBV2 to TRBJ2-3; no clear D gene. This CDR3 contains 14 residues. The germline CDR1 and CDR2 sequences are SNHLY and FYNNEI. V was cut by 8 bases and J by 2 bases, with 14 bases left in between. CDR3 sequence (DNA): TGTGCCAGCGAGAGCTCCGCTTTCACAGATACGCAGTATTTT. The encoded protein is CASESSAFTDTQYF.

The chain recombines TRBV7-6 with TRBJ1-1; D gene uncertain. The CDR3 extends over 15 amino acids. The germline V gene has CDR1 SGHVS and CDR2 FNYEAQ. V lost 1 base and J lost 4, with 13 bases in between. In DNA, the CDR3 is TGTGCCAGCAGCTTAGTTCCGGACGGTGGCACTGAAGCTTTCTTT. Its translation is CASSLVPDGGTEAFF.

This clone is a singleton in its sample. DNA for the CDR3: TGTGCCAGCAGCTCGACGTCCTACGAGCAGTACTTC. As protein: CASSSTSYEQYF. This chain links TRBV7-2 with TRBJ2-7; D remains ambiguous. CDR1 and CDR2 (germline): SGHTA, FQGNSA. The CDR3 is made up of 12 amino acids. V dropped 4 bases and J dropped 1 base, with 5 bases sitting between them.

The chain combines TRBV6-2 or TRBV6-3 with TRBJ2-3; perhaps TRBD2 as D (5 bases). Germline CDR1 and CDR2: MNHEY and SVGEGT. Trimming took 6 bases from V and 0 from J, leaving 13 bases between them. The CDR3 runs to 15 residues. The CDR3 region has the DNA TGTGCCAGCAGCAGAACCGGGGTCAGCACAGATACGCAGTATTTT. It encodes CASSRTGVSTDTQYF.

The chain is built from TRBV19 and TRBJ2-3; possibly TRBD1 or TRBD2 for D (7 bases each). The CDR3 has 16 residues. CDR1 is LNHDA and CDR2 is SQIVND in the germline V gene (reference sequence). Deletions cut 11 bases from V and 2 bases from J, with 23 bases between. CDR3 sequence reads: CASQRGRGRLTDTQYF. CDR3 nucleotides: TGTGCCTCCCAAAGGGGGAGGGGGCGCCTCACAGATACGCAGTATTTT.

This CDR3 reads CASSSWDSGNQPQHF. The DNA for the CDR3 is TGTGCCAGCAGTTCTTGGGACAGTGGCAATCAGCCCCAGCATTTT. The chain recombines TRBV27 with TRBJ1-5, with 7 nucleotides matching TRBD1. The CDR3 is made up of 15 amino acids. The germline V gene encodes CDR1 MNHEY and CDR2 SMNVEV (reference sequence). V gave up 4 bases and J gave up 2 bases; unmatched junction bases: 5.

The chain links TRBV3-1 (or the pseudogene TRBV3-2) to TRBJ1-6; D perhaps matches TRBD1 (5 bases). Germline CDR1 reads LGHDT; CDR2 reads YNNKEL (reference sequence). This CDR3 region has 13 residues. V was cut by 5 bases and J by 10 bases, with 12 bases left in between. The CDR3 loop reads CASSDTTGSPLHF. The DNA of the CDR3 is TGTGCCAGCAGCGATACAACAGGATCACCCCTCCACTTT.

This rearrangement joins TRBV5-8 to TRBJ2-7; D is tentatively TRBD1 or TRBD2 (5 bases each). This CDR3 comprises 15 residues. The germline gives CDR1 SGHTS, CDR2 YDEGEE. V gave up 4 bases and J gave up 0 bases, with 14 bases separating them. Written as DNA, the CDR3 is TGTGCCAGCAGCCTTAGGGGACGGAACTCCTACGAGCAGTACTTC. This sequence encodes CASSLRGRNSYEQYF.

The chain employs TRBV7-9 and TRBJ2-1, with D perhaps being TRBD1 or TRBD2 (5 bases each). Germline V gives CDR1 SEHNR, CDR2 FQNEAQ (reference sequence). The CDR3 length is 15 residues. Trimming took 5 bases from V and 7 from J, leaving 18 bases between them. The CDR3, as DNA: TGTGCCAGCAGCCGATTAGAGGGGTACGGGAATGAGCAGTTCTTC. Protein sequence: CASSRLEGYGNEQFF.

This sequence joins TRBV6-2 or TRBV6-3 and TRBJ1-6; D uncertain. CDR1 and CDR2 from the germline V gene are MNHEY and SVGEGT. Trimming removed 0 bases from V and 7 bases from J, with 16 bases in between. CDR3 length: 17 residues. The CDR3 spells CASSYSQDVGSNSPLHF. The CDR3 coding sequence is TGTGCCAGCAGTTACTCGCAAGATGTTGGGAGCAATTCACCCCTCCACTTT.

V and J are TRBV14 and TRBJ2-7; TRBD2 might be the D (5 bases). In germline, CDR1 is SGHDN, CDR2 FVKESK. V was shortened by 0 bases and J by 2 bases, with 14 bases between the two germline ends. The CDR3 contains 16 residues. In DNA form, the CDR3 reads TGTGCCAGCAGCCAAGATTCGATGGACGGGACCTACGAGCAGTACTTC. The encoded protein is CASSQDSMDGTYEQYF.

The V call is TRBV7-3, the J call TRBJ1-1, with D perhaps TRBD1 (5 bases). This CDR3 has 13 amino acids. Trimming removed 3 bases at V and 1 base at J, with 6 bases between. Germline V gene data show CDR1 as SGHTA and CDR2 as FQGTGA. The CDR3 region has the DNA TGTGCCAGCAGCTTGACAGAGAACACTGAAGCTTTCTTT. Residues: CASSLTENTEAFF.